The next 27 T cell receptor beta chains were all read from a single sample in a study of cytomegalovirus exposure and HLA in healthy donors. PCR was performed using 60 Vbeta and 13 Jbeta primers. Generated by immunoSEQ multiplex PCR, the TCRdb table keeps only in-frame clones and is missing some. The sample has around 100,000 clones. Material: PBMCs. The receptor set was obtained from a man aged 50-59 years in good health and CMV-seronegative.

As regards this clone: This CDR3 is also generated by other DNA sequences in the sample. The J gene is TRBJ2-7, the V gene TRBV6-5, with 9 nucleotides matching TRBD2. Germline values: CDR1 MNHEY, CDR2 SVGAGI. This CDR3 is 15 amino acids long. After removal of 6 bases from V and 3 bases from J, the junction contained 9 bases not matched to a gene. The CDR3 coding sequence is TGTGCCAGCAGGCGGGGCGGCGGGAGGGTCTACGAGCAGTACTTC. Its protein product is CASRRGGGRVYEQYF.

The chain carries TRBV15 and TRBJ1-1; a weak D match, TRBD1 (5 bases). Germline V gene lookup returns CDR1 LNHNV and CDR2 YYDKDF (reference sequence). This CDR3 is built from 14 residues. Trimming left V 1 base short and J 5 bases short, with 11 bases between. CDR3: CATSRGGLATEAFF. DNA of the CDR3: TGTGCCACCAGCAGAGGGGGACTGGCAACTGAAGCTTTCTTT. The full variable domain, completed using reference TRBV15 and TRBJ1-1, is DAMVIQNPRYQVTQFGKPVTLSCSQTLNHNVMYWYQQKSSQAPKLLFHYYDKDFNNEADTPDNFQSRRPNTSFCFLDIRSPGLGDTAMYLCATSRGGLATEAFFGQGTRLTVV.

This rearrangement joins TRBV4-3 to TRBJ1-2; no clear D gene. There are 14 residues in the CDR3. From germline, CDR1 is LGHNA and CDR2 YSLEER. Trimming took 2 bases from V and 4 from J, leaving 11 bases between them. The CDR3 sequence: CASSQLGLGYGYTF. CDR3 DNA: TGCGCCAGCAGCCAACTTGGCCTTGGCTATGGCTACACCTTC.

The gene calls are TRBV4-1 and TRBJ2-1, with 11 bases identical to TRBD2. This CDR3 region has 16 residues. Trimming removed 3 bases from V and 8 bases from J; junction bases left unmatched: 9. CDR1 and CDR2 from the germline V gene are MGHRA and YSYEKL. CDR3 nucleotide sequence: TGCGCCAGCAGCCATCTCACGGCTAGCGGGAGGCATGAGCAGTTCTTC. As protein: CASSHLTASGRHEQFF.

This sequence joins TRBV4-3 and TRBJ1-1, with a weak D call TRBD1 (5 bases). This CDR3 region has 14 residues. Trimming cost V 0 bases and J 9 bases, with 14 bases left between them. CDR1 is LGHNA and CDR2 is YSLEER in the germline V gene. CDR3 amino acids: CASSQEPQGEQAFF. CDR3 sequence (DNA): TGCGCCAGCAGCCAAGAACCCCAGGGCGAACAAGCTTTCTTT.

The CDR3 DNA follows: TGTGCCAGCAGCTCCCAGGGTGGGATTCCCGCAGATACGCAGTATTTT. As protein: CASSSQGGIPADTQYF. V is TRBV7-3 and J is TRBJ2-3; D might be TRBD1 (5 bases). CDR3 size: 16 residues. Trimming took off 4 bases at V and 4 bases at J, with 18 bases between the two ends. CDR1 is SGHTA and CDR2 is FQGTGA in the germline V gene.

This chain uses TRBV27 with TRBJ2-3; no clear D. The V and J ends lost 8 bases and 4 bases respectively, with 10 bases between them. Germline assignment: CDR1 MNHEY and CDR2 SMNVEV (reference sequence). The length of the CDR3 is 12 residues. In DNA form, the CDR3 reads TGTGCCAGCTCCCGAGGCGCAGATACGCAGTATTTT. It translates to CASSRGADTQYF.

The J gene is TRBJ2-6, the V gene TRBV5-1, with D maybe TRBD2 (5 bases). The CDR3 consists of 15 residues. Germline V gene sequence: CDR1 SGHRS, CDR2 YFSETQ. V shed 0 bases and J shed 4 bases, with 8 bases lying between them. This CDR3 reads CASSLGGSGANVLTF. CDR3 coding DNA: TGCGCCAGCAGCTTGGGAGGGTCCGGGGCCAACGTCCTGACTTTC. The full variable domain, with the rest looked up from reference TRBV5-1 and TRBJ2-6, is KAGVTQTPRYLIKTRGQQVTLSCSPISGHRSVSWYQQTPGQGLQFLFEYFSETQRNKGNFPGRFSGRQFSNSRSEMNVSTLELGDSALYLCASSLGGSGANVLTFGAGSRLTVL.

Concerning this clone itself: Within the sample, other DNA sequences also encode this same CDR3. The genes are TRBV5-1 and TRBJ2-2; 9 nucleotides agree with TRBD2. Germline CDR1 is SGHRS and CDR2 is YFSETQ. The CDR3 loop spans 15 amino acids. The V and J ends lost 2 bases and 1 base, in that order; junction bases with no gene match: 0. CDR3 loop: CASSLAGGNTGELFF. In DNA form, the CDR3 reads TGCGCCAGCAGCTTAGCGGGGGGGAACACCGGGGAGCTGTTTTTT.

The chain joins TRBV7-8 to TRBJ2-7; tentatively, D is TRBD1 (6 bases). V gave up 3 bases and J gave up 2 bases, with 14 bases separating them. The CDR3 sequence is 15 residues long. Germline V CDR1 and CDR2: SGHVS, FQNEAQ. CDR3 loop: CASSFGSGATYEQYF. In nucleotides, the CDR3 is TGTGCCAGCAGCTTTGGGTCAGGGGCCACCTACGAGCAGTACTTC.

The CDR3, as DNA: TGTGCCAGCAGCCGCGCGACAGGGGTTGGGGACTATGGCTACACCTTC. The encoded protein is CASSRATGVGDYGYTF. This sequence joins TRBV4-2 and TRBJ1-2; 8 bases match TRBD1. The CDR3 has 16 residues. With V trimmed by 4 bases and J by 3 bases, 10 bases remained unmatched. Germline V gives CDR1 LGHNA, CDR2 YNFKEQ.

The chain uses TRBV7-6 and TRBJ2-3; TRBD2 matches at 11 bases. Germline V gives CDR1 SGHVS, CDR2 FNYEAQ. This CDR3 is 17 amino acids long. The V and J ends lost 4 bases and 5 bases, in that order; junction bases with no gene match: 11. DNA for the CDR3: TGTGCCAGCAGCTCTAGTAGCGGGGGGGCCTTAGGAGATACGCAGTATTTT. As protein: CASSSSSGGALGDTQYF.

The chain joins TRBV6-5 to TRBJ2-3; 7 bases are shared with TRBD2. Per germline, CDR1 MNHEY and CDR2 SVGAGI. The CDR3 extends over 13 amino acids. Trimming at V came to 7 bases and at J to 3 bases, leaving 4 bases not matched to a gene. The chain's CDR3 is CASTSGGTDTQYF. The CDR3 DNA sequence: TGTGCCAGCACTTCGGGAGGTACAGATACGCAGTATTTT.

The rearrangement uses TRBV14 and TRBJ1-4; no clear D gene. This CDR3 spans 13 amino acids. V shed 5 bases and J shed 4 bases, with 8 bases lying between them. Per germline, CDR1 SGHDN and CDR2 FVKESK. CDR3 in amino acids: CASSKGLNEKLFF. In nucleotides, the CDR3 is TGTGCCAGCAGCAAAGGGCTTAATGAAAAACTGTTTTTT.

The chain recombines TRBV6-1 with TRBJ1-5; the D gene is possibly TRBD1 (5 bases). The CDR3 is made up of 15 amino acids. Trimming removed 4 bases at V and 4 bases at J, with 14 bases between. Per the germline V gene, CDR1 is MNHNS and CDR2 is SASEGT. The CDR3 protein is CASSGVSQGNQPQHF. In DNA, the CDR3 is TGTGCCAGCAGTGGCGTCTCGCAGGGAAATCAGCCCCAGCATTTT.

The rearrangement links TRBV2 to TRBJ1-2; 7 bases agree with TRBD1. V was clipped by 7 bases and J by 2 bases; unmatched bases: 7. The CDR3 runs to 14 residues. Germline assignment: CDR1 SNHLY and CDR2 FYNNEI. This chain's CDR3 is CASKEGAANYGYTF. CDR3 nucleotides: TGTGCCAGCAAGGAGGGGGCGGCAAACTATGGCTACACCTTC.

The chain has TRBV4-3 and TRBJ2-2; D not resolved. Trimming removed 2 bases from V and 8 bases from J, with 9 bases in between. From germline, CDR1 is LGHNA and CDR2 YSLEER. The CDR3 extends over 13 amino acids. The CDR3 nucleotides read TGCGCCAGCAGCCAATTCCCTGAGGGGGAGCTGTTTTTT. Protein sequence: CASSQFPEGELFF.

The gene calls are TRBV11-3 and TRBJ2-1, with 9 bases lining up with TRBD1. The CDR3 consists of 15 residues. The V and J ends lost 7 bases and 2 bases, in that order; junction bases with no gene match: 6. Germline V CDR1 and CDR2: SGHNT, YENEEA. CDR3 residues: CASTGQGSTYNEQFF. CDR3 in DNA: TGTGCCAGCACAGGACAGGGGAGCACCTACAATGAGCAGTTCTTC.

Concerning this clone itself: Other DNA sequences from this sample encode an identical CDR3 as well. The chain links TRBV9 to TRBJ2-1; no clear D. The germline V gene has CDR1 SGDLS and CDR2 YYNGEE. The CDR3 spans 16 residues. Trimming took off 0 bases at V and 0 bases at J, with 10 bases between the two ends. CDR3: CASSVGGGSSYNEQFF. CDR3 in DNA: TGTGCCAGCAGCGTAGGCGGCGGCAGCTCCTACAATGAGCAGTTCTTC. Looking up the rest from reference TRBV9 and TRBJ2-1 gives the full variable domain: DSGVTQTPKHLITATGQRVTLRCSPRSGDLSVYWYQQSLDQGLQFLIQYYNGEERAKGNILERFSAQQFPDLHSELNLSSLELGDSALYFCASSVGGGSSYNEQFFGPGTRLTVL.

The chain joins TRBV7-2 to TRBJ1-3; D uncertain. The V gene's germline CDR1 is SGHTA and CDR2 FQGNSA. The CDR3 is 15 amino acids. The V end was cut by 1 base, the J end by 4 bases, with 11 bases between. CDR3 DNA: TGTGCCAGCAGCTTAGTCGGCACAGCCGGAAACACCATATATTTT. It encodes CASSLVGTAGNTIYF.

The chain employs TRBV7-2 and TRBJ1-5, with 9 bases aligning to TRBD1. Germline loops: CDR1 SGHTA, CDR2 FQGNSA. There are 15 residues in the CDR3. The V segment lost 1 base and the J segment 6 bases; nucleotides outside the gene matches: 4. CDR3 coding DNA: TGTGCCAGCAGCTTAGGAAGGACAGGGGTTCAGCCCCAGCATTTT. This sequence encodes CASSLGRTGVQPQHF.

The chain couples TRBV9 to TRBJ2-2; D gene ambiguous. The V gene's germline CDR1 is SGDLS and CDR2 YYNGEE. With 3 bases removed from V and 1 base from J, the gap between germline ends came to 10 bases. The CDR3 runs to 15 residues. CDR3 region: CASSDERGNTGELFF. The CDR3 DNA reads TGTGCCAGCAGCGATGAGCGAGGGAACACCGGGGAGCTGTTTTTT.

The CDR3 sequence: CASSQLAGVEEQFF. CDR3 DNA: TGCGCCAGCAGCCAACTAGCGGGAGTTGAGGAGCAGTTCTTC. The rearrangement uses TRBV4-3 and TRBJ2-1; 10 bases are a match to TRBD2. The germline V gene has CDR1 LGHNA and CDR2 YSLEER. The length of the CDR3 is 14 residues. After removal of 2 bases from V and 10 bases from J, the junction contained 5 bases not matched to a gene.

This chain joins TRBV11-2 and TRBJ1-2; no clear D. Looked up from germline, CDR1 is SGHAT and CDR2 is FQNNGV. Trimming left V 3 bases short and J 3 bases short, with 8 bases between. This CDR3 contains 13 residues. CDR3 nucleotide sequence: TGTGCCAGCAGCTTCGACTTGGACTATGGCTACACCTTC. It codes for CASSFDLDYGYTF.

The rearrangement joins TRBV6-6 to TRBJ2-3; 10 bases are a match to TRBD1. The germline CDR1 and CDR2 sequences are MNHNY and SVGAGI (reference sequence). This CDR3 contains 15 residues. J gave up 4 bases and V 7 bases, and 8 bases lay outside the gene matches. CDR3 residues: CASTKGTGDADTQYF. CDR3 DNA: TGTGCCAGCACCAAGGGGACAGGGGACGCAGATACGCAGTATTTT.

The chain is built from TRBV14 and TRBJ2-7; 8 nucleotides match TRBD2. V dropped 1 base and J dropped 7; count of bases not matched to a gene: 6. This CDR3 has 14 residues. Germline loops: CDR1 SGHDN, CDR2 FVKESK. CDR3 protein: CASSQGGLGQEQYF. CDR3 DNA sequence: TGTGCCAGCAGCCAAGGGGGACTAGGACAAGAGCAGTACTTC.

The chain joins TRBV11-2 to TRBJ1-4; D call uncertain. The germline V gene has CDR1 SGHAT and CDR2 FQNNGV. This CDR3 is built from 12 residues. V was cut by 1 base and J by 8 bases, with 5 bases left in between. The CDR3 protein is CASSLGGEKLFF. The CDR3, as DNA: TGTGCCAGCAGCTTAGGCGGCGAAAAACTGTTTTTT.